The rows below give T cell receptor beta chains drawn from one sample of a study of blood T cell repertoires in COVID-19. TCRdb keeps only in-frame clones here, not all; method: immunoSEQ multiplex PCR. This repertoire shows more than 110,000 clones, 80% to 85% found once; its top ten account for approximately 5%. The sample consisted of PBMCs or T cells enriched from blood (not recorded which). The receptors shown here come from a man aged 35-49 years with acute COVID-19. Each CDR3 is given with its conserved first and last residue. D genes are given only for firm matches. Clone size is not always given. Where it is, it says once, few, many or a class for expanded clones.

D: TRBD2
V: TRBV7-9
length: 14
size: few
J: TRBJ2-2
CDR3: CASTPGGVAGELFF
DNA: TGTGCCAGCACCCCGGGGGGGGTGGCCGGGGAGCTGTTTTTT

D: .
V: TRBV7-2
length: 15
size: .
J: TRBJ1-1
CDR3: CASSLAGGVGAEAFF
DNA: TGTGCCAGCAGCTTGGCGGGGGGTGTTGGAGCTGAAGCTTTCTTT

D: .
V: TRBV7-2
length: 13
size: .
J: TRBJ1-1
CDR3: CASSLGQNTEAFF
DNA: TGTGCCAGCAGCTTAGGACAGAACACTGAAGCTTTCTTT

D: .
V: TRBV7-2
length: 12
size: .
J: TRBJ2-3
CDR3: CASSFLTDTQYF
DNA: TGTGCCAGCAGCTTCCTAACAGATACGCAGTATTTT

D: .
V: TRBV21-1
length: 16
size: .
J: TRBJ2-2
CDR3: CASSKVTEGATGELFF
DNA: TGTGCCAGCAGCAAAGTGACTGAGGGCGCCACCGGGGAGCTGTTTTTT

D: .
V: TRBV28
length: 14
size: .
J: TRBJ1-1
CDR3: CASSFGSGGTEAFF
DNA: TGTGCCAGCAGTTTTGGATCTGGAGGCACTGAAGCTTTCTTT

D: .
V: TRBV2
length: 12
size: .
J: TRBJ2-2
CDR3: CASRLLVGELFF
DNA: TGTGCCAGCAGGCTATTAGTCGGGGAGCTGTTTTTT

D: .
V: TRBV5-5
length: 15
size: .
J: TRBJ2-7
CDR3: CASSLSHRTDYEQYF
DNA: TGTGCCAGCAGCTTGTCTCATAGGACTGACTACGAGCAGTACTTC

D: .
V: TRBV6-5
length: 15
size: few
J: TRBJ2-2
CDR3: CASSYNRGNTGELFF
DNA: TGTGCCAGCAGTTATAATCGGGGGAACACCGGGGAGCTGTTTTTT

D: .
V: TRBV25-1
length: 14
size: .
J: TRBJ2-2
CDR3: CASSAYREPGELFF
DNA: TGTGCCAGCAGTGCCTACAGGGAACCCGGGGAGCTGTTTTTT

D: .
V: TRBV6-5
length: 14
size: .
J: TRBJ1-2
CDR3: CASSYSTEGGGYTF
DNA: TGTGCCAGCAGTTACTCGACGGAGGGTGGAGGCTACACCTTC

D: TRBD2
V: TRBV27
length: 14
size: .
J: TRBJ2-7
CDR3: CASSLGAGRGEQYF
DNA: TGTGCCAGCAGTTTAGGTGCGGGGAGGGGCGAGCAGTACTTC

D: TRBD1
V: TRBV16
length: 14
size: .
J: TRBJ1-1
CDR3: CASSPRTGYTEAFF
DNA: TGTGCCAGCAGCCCCCGGACAGGGTACACTGAAGCTTTCTTT

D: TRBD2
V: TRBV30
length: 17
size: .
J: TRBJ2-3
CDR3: CAWSRLLAGSSGDTQYF
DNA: TGTGCCTGGAGTAGACTTCTAGCGGGGTCTAGCGGAGATACGCAGTATTTT

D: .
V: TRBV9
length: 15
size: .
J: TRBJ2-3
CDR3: CASSVNQGPTDTQYF
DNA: TGTGCCAGCAGCGTTAATCAGGGCCCCACAGATACGCAGTATTTT

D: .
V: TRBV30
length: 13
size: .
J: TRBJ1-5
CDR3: CAWSKGGNQPQHF
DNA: TGTGCCTGGAGTAAAGGGGGCAATCAGCCCCAGCATTTT

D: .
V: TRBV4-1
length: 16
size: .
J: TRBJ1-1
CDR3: CASSPSRGEGNTEAFF
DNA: TGCGCCAGCAGCCCCTCCAGGGGAGAAGGGAACACTGAAGCTTTCTTT

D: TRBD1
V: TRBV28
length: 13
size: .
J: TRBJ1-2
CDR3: CASIMTGAYGYTF
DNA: TGTGCCAGCATTATGACAGGGGCCTATGGCTACACCTTC

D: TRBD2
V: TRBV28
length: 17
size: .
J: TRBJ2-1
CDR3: CASSLWLSGRTRDEQFF
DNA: TGTGCCAGCAGTTTATGGTTAAGCGGGAGAACGAGAGATGAGCAGTTCTTC

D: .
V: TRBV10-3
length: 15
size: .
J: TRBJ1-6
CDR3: CAISEAGSYNSPLHF
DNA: TGTGCCATCAGTGAGGCAGGGTCCTATAATTCACCCCTCCACTTT

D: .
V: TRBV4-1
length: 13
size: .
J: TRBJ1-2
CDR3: CASSQGLQYGYTF
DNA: TGCGCCAGCAGCCAGGGGCTCCAATATGGCTACACCTTC

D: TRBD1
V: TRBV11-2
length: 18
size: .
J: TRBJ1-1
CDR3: CASRRTVWDRRTNTEAFF
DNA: TGTGCCAGCAGACGAACTGTATGGGACAGGCGAACGAACACTGAAGCTTTCTTT

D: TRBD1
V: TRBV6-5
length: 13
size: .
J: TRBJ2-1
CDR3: CASSRTGSNEQFF
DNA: TGTGCCAGCAGTCGGACAGGGTCCAATGAGCAGTTCTTC

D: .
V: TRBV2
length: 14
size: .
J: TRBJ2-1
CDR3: CAIPGEGVLDEQFF
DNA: TGTGCCATCCCAGGGGAGGGAGTTTTGGATGAGCAGTTCTTC

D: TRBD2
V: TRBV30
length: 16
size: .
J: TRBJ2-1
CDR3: CAWSVRGIAGTREQFF
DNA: TGTGCCTGGAGTGTACGGGGTATAGCGGGGACTCGTGAGCAGTTCTTC

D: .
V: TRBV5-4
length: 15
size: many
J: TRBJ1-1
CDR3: CASSLRVGEGTEAFF
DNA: TGTGCCAGCAGCTTGAGGGTAGGGGAGGGGACTGAAGCTTTCTTT

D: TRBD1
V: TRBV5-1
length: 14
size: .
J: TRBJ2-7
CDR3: CASSPDRGPYEQYF
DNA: TGCGCCAGCAGCCCCGACAGGGGACCCTACGAGCAGTACTTC

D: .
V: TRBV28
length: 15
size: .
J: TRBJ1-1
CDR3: CASSLMTEGNTEAFF
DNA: TGTGCCAGCAGTTTGATGACTGAAGGTAACACTGAAGCTTTCTTT

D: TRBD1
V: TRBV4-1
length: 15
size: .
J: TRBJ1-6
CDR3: CASSQETGANSPLHF
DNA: TGCGCCAGCAGCCAAGAGACAGGGGCAAATTCACCCCTCCACTTT

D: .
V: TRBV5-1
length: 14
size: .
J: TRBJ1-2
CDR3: CASSLGTGDYGYTF
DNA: TGCGCCAGCAGCTTGGGGACCGGGGACTATGGCTACACCTTC

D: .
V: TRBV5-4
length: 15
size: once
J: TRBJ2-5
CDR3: CASSLAAQGGETQYF
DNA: TGTGCCAGCAGCTTGGCGGCCCAGGGGGGAGAGACCCAGTACTTC

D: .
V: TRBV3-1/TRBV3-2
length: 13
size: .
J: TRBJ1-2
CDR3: CASSYLSEAGYTF
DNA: TGTGCCAGTTCCTATTTGTCCGAAGCTGGCTACACCTTC

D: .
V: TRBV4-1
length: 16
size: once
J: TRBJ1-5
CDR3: CASSREGGGGNQPQHF
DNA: TGCGCCAGCAGCCGGGAAGGGGGGGGCGGCAATCAGCCCCAGCATTTT

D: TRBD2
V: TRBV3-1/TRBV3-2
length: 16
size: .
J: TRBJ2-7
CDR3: CASSSSRGEHLDEQYF
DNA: TGTGCCAGCAGCTCCTCGCGGGGGGAGCATTTGGACGAGCAGTACTTC

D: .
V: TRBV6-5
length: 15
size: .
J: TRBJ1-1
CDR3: CASSTGFNPNTEAFF
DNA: TGTGCCAGCAGTACAGGATTTAACCCAAACACTGAAGCTTTCTTT

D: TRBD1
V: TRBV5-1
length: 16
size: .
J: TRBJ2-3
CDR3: CASRSTGTGSSDTQYF
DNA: TGCGCCAGCAGATCCACCGGGACAGGCAGTTCAGATACGCAGTATTTT

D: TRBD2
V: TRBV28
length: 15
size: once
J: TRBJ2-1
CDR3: CASIKGGTSADEQFF
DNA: TGTGCCAGCATCAAAGGGGGGACTAGTGCAGATGAGCAGTTCTTC

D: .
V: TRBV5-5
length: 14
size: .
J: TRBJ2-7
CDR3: CASSLSGGPYEQYF
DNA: TGTGCCAGCAGCTTGTCTGGGGGCCCCTACGAGCAGTACTTC

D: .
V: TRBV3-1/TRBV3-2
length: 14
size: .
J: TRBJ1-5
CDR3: CASSQDLDNQPQHF
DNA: TGTGCCAGCAGCCAAGATCTAGACAATCAGCCCCAGCATTTT

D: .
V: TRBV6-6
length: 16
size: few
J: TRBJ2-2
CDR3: CASRLQGRGNTGELFF
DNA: TGTGCCAGCAGATTACAGGGTAGGGGGAACACCGGGGAGCTGTTTTTT

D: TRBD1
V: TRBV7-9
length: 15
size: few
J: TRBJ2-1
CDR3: CASSPYGQGVNEQFF
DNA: TGTGCCAGCAGCCCCTACGGACAGGGGGTAAATGAGCAGTTCTTC

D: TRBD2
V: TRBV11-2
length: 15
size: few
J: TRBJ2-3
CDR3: CASSFSGGGTDTQYF
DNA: TGTGCCAGCAGCTTTAGCGGGGGAGGCACAGATACGCAGTATTTT

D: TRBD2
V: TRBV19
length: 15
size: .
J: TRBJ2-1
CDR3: CASSIAGGGRNEQFF
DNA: TGTGCCAGTAGTATTGCGGGAGGGGGTAGAAATGAGCAGTTCTTC

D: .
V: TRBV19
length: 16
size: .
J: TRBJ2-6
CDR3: CASSIVGGSGANVLTF
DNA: TGTGCCAGTAGTATAGTGGGGGGCTCTGGGGCCAACGTCCTGACTTTC

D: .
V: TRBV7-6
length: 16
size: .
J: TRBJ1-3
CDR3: CASSLAYRDSGNTIYF
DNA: TGTGCCAGCAGCTTAGCGTACCGGGACTCTGGAAACACCATATATTTT

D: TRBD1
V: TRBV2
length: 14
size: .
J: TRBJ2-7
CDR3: CASTKRTGSHEQYF
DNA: TGTGCCAGCACCAAGCGGACAGGGTCCCACGAGCAGTACTTC

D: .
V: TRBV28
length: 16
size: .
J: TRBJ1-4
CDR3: CASSFGAGRWLEKLFF
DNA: TGTGCCAGCAGTTTTGGGGCCGGACGGTGGCTTGAAAAACTGTTTTTT

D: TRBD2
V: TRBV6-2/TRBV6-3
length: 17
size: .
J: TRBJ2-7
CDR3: CASSLRLAGILSYEQYF
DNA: TGTGCCAGCAGCCTACGACTAGCGGGAATACTCTCCTACGAGCAGTACTTC

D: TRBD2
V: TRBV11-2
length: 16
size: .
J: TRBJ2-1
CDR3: CASSLVAGASYNEQFF
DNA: TGTGCCAGCAGCTTAGTAGCGGGGGCATCCTACAATGAGCAGTTCTTC

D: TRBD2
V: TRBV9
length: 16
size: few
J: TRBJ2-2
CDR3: CASSGSGGLDTGELFF
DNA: TGTGCCAGCAGCGGGAGCGGGGGCCTAGACACCGGGGAGCTGTTTTTT

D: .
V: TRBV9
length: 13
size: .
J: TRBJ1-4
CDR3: CASNRGEGEKLFF
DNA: TGTGCCAGCAACCGGGGGGAAGGGGAAAAACTGTTTTTT

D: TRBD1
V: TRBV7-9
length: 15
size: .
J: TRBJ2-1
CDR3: CASSRDAGTVHEQFF
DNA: TGTGCCAGCAGCAGAGACGCAGGGACAGTCCATGAGCAGTTCTTC

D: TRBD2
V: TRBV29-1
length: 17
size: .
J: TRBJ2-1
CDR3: CSVVFVESGRADNEQFF
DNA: TGCAGCGTTGTATTCGTCGAAAGCGGGAGGGCCGACAATGAGCAGTTCTTC

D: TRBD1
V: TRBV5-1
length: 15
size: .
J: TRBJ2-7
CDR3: CASSLLTGGTYEQYF
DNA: TGCGCCAGCAGCTTGCTAACAGGGGGGACCTACGAGCAGTACTTC